These T cell receptor beta chains were read from a single sample in a study of shared clonotypes between healthy human individuals. TCRdb's table, derived via immunoSEQ multiplex PCR, lists solely in-frame clones and lacks some. Of 2 million to 2.5 million clones detected, approximately 94% appear once; the ten largest clones hold less than 0.15%. Source material: naive CD4+ T cells sorted from blood. These TCRs come from a man between 18 and 29 years old in good health. Both conserved end residues are part of each CDR3. A D gene is named only where the DNA matches it firmly. Some rows mark clone size as missing; the rest say once, few, many or name a class of expanded clone.

D gene | J gene | clone size | V gene | CDR3 DNA | CDR3 protein
. | TRBJ2-3 | . | TRBV29-1 | TGCAGCGTTGATTCAGGGGCGACAGATACGCAGTATTTT | CSVDSGATDTQYF
. | TRBJ1-2 | few | TRBV7-9 | TGTGCCAGCAGCTACGGACAAAGTAACTATGGCTACACCTTC | CASSYGQSNYGYTF
. | TRBJ1-1 | . | TRBV6-5 | TGTGCCAGCACGAGGGGGGTTCTGAACACTGAAGCTTTCTTT | CASTRGVLNTEAFF
. | TRBJ2-2 | . | TRBV7-9 | TGTGCCAGCAGCTTAATAGGACCCGGGGAGCTGTTTTTT | CASSLIGPGELFF
TRBD2 | TRBJ2-1 | . | TRBV7-8 | TGTGCCAGCAATCTGATGGCTAGCGGGAACGGTGAGCAGTTCTTC | CASNLMASGNGEQFF
. | TRBJ1-1 | . | TRBV7-3 | TGTGCCAGCAGCTGGGACGGTAACACTGAAGCTTTCTTT | CASSWDGNTEAFF
TRBD2 | TRBJ2-2 | . | TRBV10-3 | TGTGCCATCAGCGTTGTAGCGGGAGGCACCGGGGAGCTGTTTTTT | CAISVVAGGTGELFF
TRBD1 | TRBJ2-7 | . | TRBV6-6 | TGTGCCAGCAGTTACTCTTCGACAGGGGAATACGAGCAGTACTTC | CASSYSSTGEYEQYF
. | TRBJ2-7 | . | TRBV30 | TGTGCCTGGAGTGACCGGGGGTACGAGCAGTACTTC | CAWSDRGYEQYF
TRBD1 | TRBJ1-1 | few | TRBV18 | TGTGCCAGCTCAGGACAGGGAAACACTGAAGCTTTCTTT | CASSGQGNTEAFF
. | TRBJ2-5 | . | TRBV6-5 | TGTGCCAGCAGACGGGTGGGGGCGCAAGAGACCCAGTACTTC | CASRRVGAQETQYF
. | TRBJ2-5 | . | TRBV10-3 | TGTGCCATCAGTTTAGGGAGGGGGCGAGAGACCCAGTACTTC | CAISLGRGRETQYF
TRBD2 | TRBJ2-7 | once | TRBV11-2 | TGTGCCAGCAGCTGGACTAGCGTGAGCGAGCAGTACTTC | CASSWTSVSEQYF
. | TRBJ2-1 | . | TRBV30 | TGTGCCTGGAGTTCGAACTACAATGAGCAGTTCTTC | CAWSSNYNEQFF
. | TRBJ2-2 | . | TRBV6-1 | TGTGCCAGCAGTCCCTTTTATTTTAACACCGGGGAGCTGTTTTTT | CASSPFYFNTGELFF
. | TRBJ2-3 | . | TRBV7-2 | TGTGCCAGCAGCTTATCGGCGACTCCGTCTCCTTCGGAGCAGTATTTT | CASSLSATPSPSEQYF
TRBD1 | TRBJ1-6 | . | TRBV10-3 | TGTGCCATCGGCACCGGGACAGATAATTCACCCCTCCACTTT | CAIGTGTDNSPLHF
TRBD2 | TRBJ2-3 | . | TRBV7-2 | TGTGCCAGCAGCAGGCCTAGCGGGAGCTATACGCAGTATTTT | CASSRPSGSYTQYF
TRBD1 | TRBJ1-2 | . | TRBV12-5 | TGTGCTAGTGTTCTCCGGGACAGCCATAACTATGGCTACACCTTC | CASVLRDSHNYGYTF
. | TRBJ2-7 | . | TRBV2 | TGTGCCAGCAGTGAGCTGGGGTTAGGAGAGCAGTACTTC | CASSELGLGEQYF
TRBD2 | TRBJ2-1 | . | TRBV7-2 | TGTGCCAGCAGCCCCAGCGGGAGGCGGGTCGAGCAGTTCTTC | CASSPSGRRVEQFF
TRBD1 | TRBJ2-7 | . | TRBV7-2 | TGTGCCAGCAGCTTAGGGGGACAGAACACCTACGAGCAGTACTTC | CASSLGGQNTYEQYF
. | TRBJ2-2 | . | TRBV5-1 | TGCGCCAGCAGCTTTCCCGGCACGGAGAACACCGGGGAGCTGTTTTTT | CASSFPGTENTGELFF
. | TRBJ2-1 | . | TRBV29-1 | TGCAGCGTTGGCTGGAGCTCCTACAATGAGCAGTTCTTC | CSVGWSSYNEQFF
. | TRBJ2-7 | . | TRBV6-5 | TGTGCCAGCAGACGGGGGACAGAATACGAGCAGTACTTC | CASRRGTEYEQYF
TRBD2 | TRBJ2-2 | . | TRBV19 | TGTGCCAGTACCCTAGGACTAGCTGGCACCGGGGAGCTGTTTTTT | CASTLGLAGTGELFF
. | TRBJ1-6 | . | TRBV10-3 | TGTGCCATCAGTGAGTCGCGGGGGAATTCACCCCTCCACTTT | CAISESRGNSPLHF
. | TRBJ1-1 | . | TRBV11-2 | TGTGCCAGCAGCTTAGGTCCCTTTCTGACCACTGAAGCTTTCTTT | CASSLGPFLTTEAFF
TRBD1 | TRBJ2-7 | . | TRBV6-6 | TGTGCCAGTAGGCCCCACCGGGACAGGTTCTACGAGCAGTACTTC | CASRPHRDRFYEQYF
. | TRBJ1-3 | once | TRBV5-1 | TGCGCCAGCAGCCCGACGGGCAGGGAGGGAAGATCAGGAAACACCATATATTTT | CASSPTGREGRSGNTIYF
. | TRBJ2-3 | . | TRBV28 | TGTGCCAGCATGTTCGGGGGTACGGATACGCAGTATTTT | CASMFGGTDTQYF
. | TRBJ2-7 | once | TRBV18 | TGTGCCAGCTCCCCGGGGACACTCTACGAGCAGTACTTC | CASSPGTLYEQYF
TRBD2 | TRBJ2-7 | . | TRBV28 | TGTGCCAGCTCGGAAAGCGGCCGGACTAGCGGGTCCTCCGAGCAGTACTTC | CASSESGRTSGSSEQYF
TRBD1 | TRBJ1-1 | . | TRBV27 | TGTGCCAGCAGTCCCCTCCCGACAGGGGCGGGAATGGTGAACACTGAAGCTTTCTTT | CASSPLPTGAGMVNTEAFF
TRBD2 | TRBJ2-7 | once | TRBV28 | TGTGCCAGCAGCTCCCCGGGACTAGTAGTTGGCGAGCAGTACTTC | CASSSPGLVVGEQYF
. | TRBJ1-6 | . | TRBV5-6 | TGTGCCAGCAGCCCCCCCAAAGGCTATAATTCACCCCTCCACTTT | CASSPPKGYNSPLHF
TRBD1 | TRBJ2-7 | . | TRBV7-9 | TGTGCCAGCAGCGGGCGGACAGGGGGCTACGAGCAGTACTTC | CASSGRTGGYEQYF
. | TRBJ2-7 | . | TRBV5-7 | TGTGCCAGCAGCTTGTCAGCCGAGAGCTCCTACGAGCAGTACTTC | CASSLSAESSYEQYF
TRBD1 | TRBJ1-2 | once | TRBV7-9 | TGTGCCAGCAGACGACTAGGACAGGGGGCTCGCTATGGCTACACCTTC | CASRRLGQGARYGYTF
TRBD1 | TRBJ1-5 | . | TRBV18 | TGTGCCAGCTCACCCGGACAGGGGGCTTCTTACCATTTT | CASSPGQGASYHF
TRBD1 | TRBJ2-5 | . | TRBV2 | TGTGCCAGCAGTATGACAGGGAAAGAGACCCAGTACTTC | CASSMTGKETQYF
TRBD1 | TRBJ1-2 | . | TRBV11-3 | TGTGCCAGCAGCTTAACAGGGGGCAGGGGCTACACCTTC | CASSLTGGRGYTF
TRBD1 | TRBJ2-7 | . | TRBV29-1 | TGCAGCGTTGAAGAGGCCCGGACAGGGAGAAGCTACGAGCAGTACTTC | CSVEEARTGRSYEQYF
. | TRBJ2-2 | once | TRBV10-3 | TGTGCCGTCAGGGGTTCCGGGGAGCTGTTTTTT | CAVRGSGELFF
. | TRBJ2-3 | . | TRBV18 | TGTGCCAGCTCACCACGGGACGGAGCATCTAGCACAGATACGCAGTATTTT | CASSPRDGASSTDTQYF
. | TRBJ1-5 | . | TRBV12-5 | TGTGCTAGTGGTTTGACGGGGAGGTACCAGCCCCAGCATTTT | CASGLTGRYQPQHF
. | TRBJ2-7 | . | TRBV5-1 | TGCGCCAGCAGCCTGGACCCGCCAGGCCACGAGCAGTACTTC | CASSLDPPGHEQYF
. | TRBJ2-7 | . | TRBV28 | TGTGCCAGCAGTTTGGACCCCGACGAGCAGTACTTC | CASSLDPDEQYF
. | TRBJ1-2 | . | TRBV30 | TGTGCCTCCCTCCTGGGGGGCGGAAGCTATGGCTACACCTTC | CASLLGGGSYGYTF
TRBD1 | TRBJ2-2 | . | TRBV18 | TGTGCCAGCTCGAAGGGGACAGCCTATCTCACCGGGGAGCTGTTTTTT | CASSKGTAYLTGELFF
TRBD2 | TRBJ2-7 | . | TRBV6-5 | TGTGCCAGCAGTTACTCAGGTAGCGGGAGCTACGAGCAGTACTTC | CASSYSGSGSYEQYF
TRBD1 | TRBJ2-5 | . | TRBV4-3 | TGCGCCAGCAGCCAAGATCGGACCGACAGGGGAGGAGAGACCCAGTACTTC | CASSQDRTDRGGETQYF
. | TRBJ2-3 | . | TRBV5-1 | TGCGCCAGCAGCTTGGGATCAGCTGGGCAGAACACAGATACGCAGTATTTT | CASSLGSAGQNTDTQYF
TRBD1 | TRBJ1-6 | . | TRBV9 | TGTGCCAGCAGCGGGGGACAGGTTTCTTCACCCCTCCACTTT | CASSGGQVSSPLHF
. | TRBJ2-6 | . | TRBV6-5 | TGTGCCAGCAGTTACGGTCTAACCTCTGGGGCCAACGTCCTGACTTTC | CASSYGLTSGANVLTF
TRBD2 | TRBJ2-7 | . | TRBV12-5 | TGTGCTAGTGGTTTGGGAATAGCGGGGACCGCCTACGAGCAGTACTTC | CASGLGIAGTAYEQYF
TRBD1 | TRBJ2-1 | . | TRBV5-1 | TGCGCCAGCAGCCGGACAGGATGGGATTTCGATGAGCAGTTCTTC | CASSRTGWDFDEQFF
TRBD1 | TRBJ1-2 | . | TRBV6-5 | TGTGCCAGCAGTAGGACAGGATCCTATGGCTACACCTTC | CASSRTGSYGYTF
. | TRBJ2-5 | . | TRBV4-1 | TGCGCCAGCAGCAAGATGCCCTACAAGGGCCCCCAAGAGACCCAGTACTTC | CASSKMPYKGPQETQYF